One sample yielded the 6 T cell receptor beta chains listed below, sequenced in a study of graft-versus-host responses after intestinal transplantation. For these receptors, no antigen is known. Here immunoSEQ multiplex PCR was the method, and the copy in TCRdb shows in-frame clones only, minus some. The table includes about 110,000 clones, around 93% detected once. The sample was unstimulated CD8+ T cells sorted from spleen or lymph node cells, taken before intestinal transplant. The receptors come from a human donor who received an intestinal transplant.

In its sample, this clone was seen once. This sequence joins TRBV5-4 and TRBJ2-7; 7 nucleotides agree with TRBD2. Trimming at V came to 0 bases and at J to 7 bases, leaving 1 base not matched to a gene. CDR3 length: 12 amino acids. Germline V gene lookup returns CDR1 SGHNT and CDR2 YYREEE (reference sequence). CDR3 protein: CASSLGGGEQYF. DNA of the CDR3: TGTGCCAGCAGCTTGGGGGGGGGAGAGCAGTACTTC.

As concerns this clone: This is likely a read error, given that the CDR3 carries no conserved phenylalanine or tryptophan at its end. The chain carries TRBV4-2 and TRBJ1-1; D is unclear. The CDR3 is made up of 16 amino acids. Trimming pared 3 bases from V and 0 bases from J, leaving 14 bases between. Germline V lookup: CDR1 LGHNA, CDR2 YNFKEQ. As DNA, the CDR3 is TGTGCCAGCAGCCAGGGATACATGCTCATGAACACTGAAGCTTTCCTT. Protein product: CASSQGYMLMNTEAFL.

The sample holds one count of this clone. The J gene is TRBJ2-7, the V gene TRBV6-5; no clear D gene. The CDR3 runs to 15 residues. CDR1 is MNHEY and CDR2 is SVGAGI in the germline V gene. Trimming took off 0 bases at V and 6 bases at J, with 15 bases between the two ends. The chain's CDR3 is CASSYSGIGSGEQYF. The CDR3 nucleotides read TGTGCCAGCAGTTACTCGGGGATTGGCTCAGGCGAGCAGTACTTC.

The chain carries TRBV5-6 and TRBJ1-1; TRBD1 is a possible D gene (6 bases). Deletions cut 3 bases from V and 2 bases from J, with 11 bases between. This CDR3 region has 14 residues. Looked up from germline, CDR1 is SGHDT and CDR2 is YYEEEE. The CDR3, as DNA: TGTGCCAGCAGCTATGACAGGATTAACACTGAAGCTTTCTTT. This encodes CASSYDRINTEAFF.

The chain has TRBV30 and TRBJ2-1; perhaps TRBD2 as D (6 bases). Germline V gene data show CDR1 as GTSNPN and CDR2 as SVGIG (reference sequence). There are 14 residues in the CDR3. Trimming removed 5 bases from V and 1 base from J, with 12 bases in between. The CDR3 reads CAWAGTESYNEQFF. For the CDR3, the DNA is TGTGCCTGGGCCGGGACTGAGTCCTACAATGAGCAGTTCTTC. The full variable domain, completed using reference TRBV30 and TRBJ2-1, is SQTIHQWPATLVQPVGSPLSLECTVEGTSNPNLYWYRQAAGRGLQLLFYSVGIGQISSEVPQNLSASRPQDRQFILSSKKLLLSDSGFYLCAWAGTESYNEQFFGPGTRLTVL.

V and J are TRBV5-6 and TRBJ2-7; maybe TRBD2 (5 bases). This CDR3 comprises 13 residues. The germline CDR1 and CDR2 sequences are SGHDT and YYEEEE. V was shortened by 3 bases and J by 3 bases, with 10 bases between the two germline ends. The CDR3 DNA reads TGTGCCAGCAGCTGGGGAGTGAACTACGAGCAGTACTTC. It yields the protein CASSWGVNYEQYF.